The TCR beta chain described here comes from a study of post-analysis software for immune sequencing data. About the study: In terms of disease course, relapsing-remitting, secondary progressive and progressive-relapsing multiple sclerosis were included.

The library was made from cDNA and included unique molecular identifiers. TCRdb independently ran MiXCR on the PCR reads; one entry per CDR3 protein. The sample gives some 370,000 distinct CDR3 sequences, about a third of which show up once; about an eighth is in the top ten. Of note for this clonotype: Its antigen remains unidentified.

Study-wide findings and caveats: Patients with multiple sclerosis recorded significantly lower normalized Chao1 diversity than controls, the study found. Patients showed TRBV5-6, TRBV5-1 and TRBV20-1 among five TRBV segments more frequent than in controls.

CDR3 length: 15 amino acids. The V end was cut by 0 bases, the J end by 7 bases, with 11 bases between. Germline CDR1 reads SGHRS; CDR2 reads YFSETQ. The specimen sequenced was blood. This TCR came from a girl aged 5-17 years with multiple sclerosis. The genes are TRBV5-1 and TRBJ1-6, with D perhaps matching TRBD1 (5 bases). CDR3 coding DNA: TGCGCCAGCAGCTTGGATGGGGCGCGGAATTCACCCCTCCACTTT. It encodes CASSLDGARNSPLHF.